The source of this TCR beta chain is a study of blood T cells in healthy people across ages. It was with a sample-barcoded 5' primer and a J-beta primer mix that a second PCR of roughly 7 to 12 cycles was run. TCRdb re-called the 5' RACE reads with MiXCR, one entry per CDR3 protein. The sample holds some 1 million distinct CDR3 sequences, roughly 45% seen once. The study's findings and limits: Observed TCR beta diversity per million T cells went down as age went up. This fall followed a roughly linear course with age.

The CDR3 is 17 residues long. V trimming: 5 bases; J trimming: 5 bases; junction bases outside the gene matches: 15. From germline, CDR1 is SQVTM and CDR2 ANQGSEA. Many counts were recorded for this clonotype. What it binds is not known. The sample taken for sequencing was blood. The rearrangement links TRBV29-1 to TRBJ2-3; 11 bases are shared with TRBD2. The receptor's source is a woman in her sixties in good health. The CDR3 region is CSVRTPLLAGVQDTQYF. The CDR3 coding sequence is TGCAGCGTTAGGACCCCCTTACTAGCGGGAGTACAAGATACGCAGTATTTT.